The following is a T cell receptor (beta chain) sequence with its context. What antigen it recognizes has not been identified. The record has no base qualities; no much larger clone is one base away. The source of the sample is a study of brain T cells in children with intractable seizures (dated by TCRdb to the early 2020s). Broadly, across the study: As a first screen for immune gene transcripts, resected brain tissue from under 70 pediatric epilepsy surgery cases was run on a NanoString immunology panel. About 70% of the 12 selected surgery cases also had pre-surgery blood sequenced, which left four cases with brain tissue only. General study outcomes and caveats: Because pre- and post-surgery blood were sequenced to different depths, clones absent from the pre-surgery sample may reflect undersampling. The patients' HCMV serostatus was not known, and viral specificity was inferred solely from CDR3 sequence similarity.

Trimming takes 0 bases from V and 7 bases from J, and the germline ends sit 12 bases apart. CDR1 and CDR2, per the germline V gene, are SGHDN and FVKESK. The CDR3, cysteine through phenylalanine, is 15 amino acids long. Here the CDR3 DNA is all that survives: 45 bases in frame from base 1. The immunoSEQ assay was used to generate TCR beta chain sequences from genomic DNA. In the authors' own workflow: CDR3 sequences that did not begin with the conserved framework cysteine at position 104 were removed by hand. To get clonality, the normalized Shannon's Diversity Index was subtracted from one, giving values from 0 (maximal diversity) to 1 (oligoclonal). Chi-squared comparison-of-proportions tests assessed whether the same CDR3 differed in frequency between samples, such as brain versus blood. Public clonotypes were found through immuneACCESS searches, while the VDJdb browser was used to judge similarity to known antiviral clonotypes. This is the immuneACCESS table as TCRdb keeps it, with only in-frame sequences that have V and J called. A part of the clones is gone; compared with another copy, unresolved V genes explain less than half, and the rest is unexplained. That table gives V, J and clone size, and the DNA gave D and trimming. The table for this sample lists under 150,000 clones; 90% to 95% of them were counted only once. 3.8% of the sample comes from the top ten.

The label giving this sample's time point can be read as: resected brain tissue, or blood drawn just prior to surgery. The surgery cases with the highest brain T cell transcript signatures were chosen for TCR beta chain sequencing of brain tissue, and also of blood when blood was available. Prior to surgery, the patients had been treated with at least one anti-epileptic drug. The TCR-sequenced patients were children whose drug-resistant epilepsy was caused by tuberous sclerosis complex, focal cortical dysplasia, Rasmussen encephalitis or hemimegalencephaly. Blood was drawn right before the epilepsy surgery. Bulk genomic DNA was extracted from unsorted brain tissue and whole blood with the Monarch genomic DNA purification kit.

This chain is built from TRBV14 and TRBJ1-4, with no D gene named confidently. Here the sequenced sample was peripheral blood, taken at surgery. The receptor comes from a boy under two years old with hemimegalencephaly and intractable seizures. The DNA sequence is given as TGTGCCAGCAGCCAAGACGGGAGGCGCCTTGAAAAACTGTTTTTT. Translated, it gives CASSQDGRRLEKLFF.